One sample yielded the 26 T cell receptor beta chains listed below, sequenced in a study of chemoradiotherapy in HPV16-positive cancers. Only in-frame clones appear in the TCRdb table, and some are missing; sequencing was by immunoSEQ multiplex PCR. The table includes some 29,000 clones, roughly 93% detected once. Sequenced material: blood, taken from a patient who underwent chemoradiotherapy. Receptors originate from a human donor with HPV-associated anogenital cancer.

In its sample, this clone was seen once. The chain has TRBV28 and TRBJ1-5; a possible D gene is TRBD1 (5 bases). The CDR3 consists of 15 residues. V lost 4 bases to trimming and J lost 0 bases, with 10 bases between them. Germline CDR1 MDHEN, CDR2 SYDVKM. CDR3 loop: CASSSGPFSNQPQHF. The CDR3 bases are TGTGCCAGCAGTTCGGGACCGTTTAGCAATCAGCCCCAGCATTTT.

The chain recombines TRBV7-3 with TRBJ2-3; D uncertain. Trimming left V 6 bases short and J 2 bases short, with 6 bases between. Per the germline V gene, CDR1 is SGHTA and CDR2 is FQGTGA. The CDR3 is made up of 12 amino acids. DNA of the CDR3: TGTGCCAGCAGGGGTTTCACAGATACGCAGTATTTT. Encoded protein: CASRGFTDTQYF.

The genes are TRBV28 and TRBJ1-1; TRBD1 is a possible D gene (5 bases). The CDR3 has 12 residues. Looked up from germline, CDR1 is MDHEN and CDR2 is SYDVKM. Trimming removed 8 bases at V and 1 base at J, with 8 bases between. The CDR3 spells CASDRTNTEAFF. Here the CDR3 DNA reads TGTGCCAGCGACAGAACGAACACTGAAGCTTTCTTT.

The chain recombines TRBV6-5 with TRBJ2-1; TRBD2 matches 9 bases. With 5 bases clipped from V and 7 bases from J, the junction kept 6 bases outside the gene matches. The CDR3 extends over 14 amino acids. Germline V gives CDR1 MNHEY, CDR2 SVGAGI. Written as DNA, the CDR3 is TGTGCCAGCAGTCGACTAGCGGACGAGAATGAGCAGTTCTTC. As protein: CASSRLADENEQFF.

This rearrangement joins TRBV5-1 to TRBJ1-1, with a tentative D call TRBD1 (5 bases). This CDR3 has 14 residues. Trimming took off 3 bases at V and 5 bases at J, with 14 bases between the two ends. Germline V gene sequence: CDR1 SGHRS, CDR2 YFSETQ. CDR3 residues: CASSSWGGDTEAFF. The CDR3 nucleotides are TGCGCCAGCAGCTCCTGGGGAGGGGATACTGAAGCTTTCTTT.

This clone appeared a single time. The chain joins TRBV19 to TRBJ2-1; D uncertain. The V and J ends lost 5 bases and 5 bases respectively, with 7 bases between them. This CDR3 comprises 12 residues. Germline V lookup: CDR1 LNHDA, CDR2 SQIVND (reference sequence). CDR3 amino acids: CASSRADNEQFF. CDR3 nucleotide sequence: TGTGCCAGTAGTCGGGCGGACAATGAGCAGTTCTTC.

This sequence joins TRBV7-9 and TRBJ2-7, with 9 bases aligning to TRBD2. V gave up 5 bases and J gave up 5 bases; unmatched junction bases: 7. CDR3 length: 14 residues. Germline V lookup: CDR1 SEHNR, CDR2 FQNEAQ (reference sequence). The chain's CDR3 is CASSHRRGGDEQYF. The CDR3 DNA reads TGTGCCAGCAGCCACAGGCGGGGGGGTGACGAGCAGTACTTC.

The CDR3 loop is CASSLELGIKSSGANVLTF. CDR3 coding DNA: TGTGCCAGCAGCTTAGAATTGGGGATTAAGAGCTCTGGGGCCAACGTCCTGACTTTC. The chain is built from TRBV7-9 and TRBJ2-6; no reliable D call. The CDR3 contains 19 residues. Germline V lookup: CDR1 SEHNR, CDR2 FQNEAQ (reference sequence). V lost 1 base and J lost 0, with 16 bases in between. The full variable domain, completed using reference TRBV7-9 and TRBJ2-6, is DTGVSQNPRHKITKRGQNVTFRCDPISEHNRLYWYRQTLGQGPEFLTYFQNEAQLEKSRLLSDRFSAERPKGSFSTLEIQRTEQGDSAMYLCASSLELGIKSSGANVLTFGAGSRLTVL.

J is TRBJ2-7 and V is TRBV2; 10 bases are a match to TRBD1. V lost 6 bases and J lost 2; bases outside the gene matches: 4. Per the germline V gene, CDR1 is SNHLY and CDR2 is FYNNEI. The CDR3 loop spans 14 amino acids. CDR3 coding DNA: TGTGCCAGCAGGGACGGGACAGGGGCCTACGAGCAGTACTTC. Its protein product is CASRDGTGAYEQYF.

This chain links TRBV20-1 with TRBJ1-1, with a possible D match to TRBD1 (5 bases). Trimming cost V 5 bases and J 2 bases, with 6 bases left between them. Germline V gives CDR1 DFQATT, CDR2 SNEGSKA (reference sequence). The CDR3 contains 11 residues. In nucleotides, the CDR3 is TGCAGTGCTGGGGGTAACACTGAAGCTTTCTTT. Residues: CSAGGNTEAFF.

J is TRBJ2-7 and V is TRBV7-9, with 7 bases that match TRBD1. The V gene's germline CDR1 is SEHNR and CDR2 FQNEAQ (reference sequence). This CDR3 region has 15 residues. The ends lost 1 base at V and 1 base at J; junction bases unmatched: 4. Here the CDR3 DNA reads TGTGCCAGCAGCTTAGAAAGGACAGGATCCTACGAGCAGTACTTC. This translates into CASSLERTGSYEQYF.

The chain employs TRBV11-3 and TRBJ2-5; perhaps D is TRBD1 or TRBD2 (5 bases each). The CDR3 contains 15 residues. Germline-derived CDR1 and CDR2 are SGHNT and YENEEA. V lost 1 base, J lost 4 bases, and 13 bases lay in between. The CDR3 here is CASSLASGLPETQYF. The CDR3 DNA follows: TGTGCCAGCAGCTTAGCATCGGGGCTACCAGAGACCCAGTACTTC.

The chain employs TRBV9 and TRBJ1-3, with a weak D call TRBD1 (6 bases). V gave up 3 bases and J gave up 2 bases, with 12 bases separating them. This CDR3 contains 15 residues. From germline, CDR1 is SGDLS and CDR2 YYNGEE. The CDR3 is CASSARGIAGNTIYF. CDR3 in DNA: TGTGCCAGCAGCGCCAGGGGTATTGCTGGAAACACCATATATTTT.

The count of this clone is one. The V call is TRBV7-9, the J call TRBJ1-1; 10 bases are shared with TRBD1. V was pared by 5 bases and J by 11 bases, with 5 bases of the junction left unmatched. The CDR3 is 12 amino acids. CDR1 and CDR2 (germline): SEHNR, FQNEAQ (reference sequence). The CDR3 spells CASSEDRGKAFF. The DNA of the CDR3 is TGTGCCAGCAGCGAGGACAGGGGGAAGGCTTTCTTT.

The V call is TRBV2, the J call TRBJ2-7; D possibly matches TRBD1 or TRBD2 (5 bases each). Germline values: CDR1 SNHLY, CDR2 FYNNEI. This CDR3 is 12 amino acids long. Trimming took 4 bases from V and 10 from J, leaving 14 bases between them. The DNA for the CDR3 is TGTGCCAGCAGTGCCGGGACCCACAGTCAGTACTTC. Protein: CASSAGTHSQYF.

V usage is TRBV7-2 and J usage is TRBJ1-1; 8 bases fit TRBD1. This CDR3 spans 16 amino acids. Germline CDR1 reads SGHTA; CDR2 reads FQGNSA. Unmatched junction bases numbered 7, after V lost 4 bases and J lost 0 bases. This chain's CDR3 is CASSWSGDRMNTEAFF. Written as DNA, the CDR3 is TGTGCCAGCAGCTGGAGCGGGGACAGGATGAACACTGAAGCTTTCTTT.

This clone appeared a few times. The CDR3 coding sequence is TGTGCCAGCAGCCGGACAGGGGAGACCGGGGAGCTGTTTTTT. Its translation is CASSRTGETGELFF. The chain employs TRBV6-1 and TRBJ2-2, with TRBD1 matching 9 bases. Germline CDR1 is MNHNS and CDR2 is SASEGT. CDR3 length equals 14 residues. Germline trimming cut 6 bases from V and 5 bases from J; bases unmatched to any gene: 4.

The chain uses TRBV7-9 and TRBJ1-4; 8 bases match TRBD1. This CDR3 contains 15 residues. Looked up from germline, CDR1 is SEHNR and CDR2 is FQNEAQ (reference sequence). The trim removed 2 bases at V and 5 bases at J, leaving 4 bases unmatched. Here the CDR3 reads CASSLHGTGNEKLFF. In DNA, the CDR3 is TGTGCCAGCAGCTTACACGGGACAGGAAATGAAAAACTGTTTTTT.

The chain links TRBV9 to TRBJ2-2; D remains ambiguous. V dropped 4 bases and J dropped 4 bases, with 8 bases sitting between them. This CDR3 contains 13 residues. In germline, CDR1 is SGDLS, CDR2 YYNGEE. The CDR3 region has the DNA TGTGCCAGCAGCAGGGTCGGCACCGGGGAGCTGTTTTTT. It yields the protein CASSRVGTGELFF.

This clone appeared a single time. The chain uses TRBV5-5 and TRBJ2-3; a possible D gene is TRBD1 (5 bases). CDR3 length: 15 amino acids. Trimming shortened V by 0 bases and J by 6 bases, and 14 bases separated the two germline ends. Germline V gives CDR1 SGHKS, CDR2 YYEKEE (reference sequence). This chain's CDR3 is CASSLALTGSDTQYF. The CDR3 DNA is TGTGCCAGCAGCTTGGCCCTAACAGGATCGGATACGCAGTATTTT.

The chain links TRBV5-6 to TRBJ1-1; D not certain. The CDR3 contains 13 residues. The ends were cut back, 4 bases at V and 4 bases at J, with 11 bases in the middle. The germline gives CDR1 SGHDT, CDR2 YYEEEE. The CDR3 region has the DNA TGTGCCAGCAGCCTCGTGGGATTCACTGAAGCTTTCTTT. Protein: CASSLVGFTEAFF.

This clone was observed once. This rearrangement joins TRBV7-9 to TRBJ1-2; TRBD1 agrees at 9 bases. The V segment lost 4 bases and the J segment 8 bases; nucleotides outside the gene matches: 17. The CDR3 is 17 amino acids. Per germline, CDR1 SEHNR and CDR2 FQNEAQ (reference sequence). CDR3 bases: TGTGCCAGCAGCTCGGACGACAGGGGGTTCCCCTTCGGAGGCTACACCTTC. It yields the protein CASSSDDRGFPFGGYTF.

The J gene is TRBJ2-5, the V gene TRBV7-2, with 9 bases fitting TRBD2. Germline V gives CDR1 SGHTA, CDR2 FQGNSA. The CDR3 consists of 16 residues. With 1 base clipped from V and 5 bases from J, the junction kept 8 bases outside the gene matches. The CDR3 region is CASSLGWRGGPETQYF. The CDR3 nucleotides read TGTGCCAGCAGCTTAGGGTGGCGGGGGGGCCCTGAGACCCAGTACTTC.

The chain combines TRBV7-2 with TRBJ1-1, with D unresolved. V was cut by 1 base and J by 1 base, with 10 bases left in between. Germline lookup yields CDR1 SGHTA and CDR2 FQGNSA. This CDR3 contains 15 residues. Here the CDR3 DNA reads TGTGCCAGCAGCTTAGTGCTCCACCCGAACACTGAAGCTTTCTTT. Translating gives CASSLVLHPNTEAFF.

This clone was seen only once. This chain links TRBV18 with TRBJ2-7; 8 bases match TRBD1. The CDR3 runs to 15 residues. Unmatched junction bases numbered 7, after V lost 5 bases and J lost 1 base. CDR1 is KGHSH, CDR2 LQKENI, per germline. CDR3 nucleotides: TGTGCCAGCTCAACGACAGGGGCCCCATCCTACGAGCAGTACTTC. Amino acids: CASSTTGAPSYEQYF.

This clone came up once. The chain couples TRBV7-2 to TRBJ2-5, with 8 bases identical to TRBD1. Germline values: CDR1 SGHTA, CDR2 FQGNSA. The CDR3 covers 16 residues. The ends lost 2 bases at V and 1 base at J; junction bases unmatched: 6. The CDR3 sequence: CASSLSQTGGQETQYF. CDR3 DNA sequence: TGTGCCAGCAGCTTATCGCAAACAGGGGGCCAAGAGACCCAGTACTTC.